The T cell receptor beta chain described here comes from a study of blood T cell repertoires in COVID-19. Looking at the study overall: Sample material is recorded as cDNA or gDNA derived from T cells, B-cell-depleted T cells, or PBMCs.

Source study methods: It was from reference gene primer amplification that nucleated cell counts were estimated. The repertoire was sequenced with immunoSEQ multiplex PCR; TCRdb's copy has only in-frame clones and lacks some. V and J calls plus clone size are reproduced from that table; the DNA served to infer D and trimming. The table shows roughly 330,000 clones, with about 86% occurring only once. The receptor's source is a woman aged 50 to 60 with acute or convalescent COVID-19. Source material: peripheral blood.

CDR3 bases: TGTGCCAGCAGACGACAGGGGAATAGCAATCAGCCCCAGCATTTT. Protein sequence: CASRRQGNSNQPQHF. The chain employs TRBV6-6 and TRBJ1-5; 8 bases fit TRBD1. The V and J ends lost 6 bases and 0 bases, in that order; junction bases with no gene match: 4. Germline V gives CDR1 MNHNY, CDR2 SVGAGI (reference sequence). The CDR3 totals 15 residues.